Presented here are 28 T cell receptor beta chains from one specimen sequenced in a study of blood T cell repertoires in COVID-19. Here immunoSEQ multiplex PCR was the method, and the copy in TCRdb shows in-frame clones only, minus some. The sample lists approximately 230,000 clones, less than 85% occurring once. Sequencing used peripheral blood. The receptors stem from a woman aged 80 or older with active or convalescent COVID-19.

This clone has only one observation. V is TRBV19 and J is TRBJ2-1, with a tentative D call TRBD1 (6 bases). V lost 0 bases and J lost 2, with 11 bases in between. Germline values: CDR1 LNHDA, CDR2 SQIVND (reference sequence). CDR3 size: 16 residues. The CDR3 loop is CASSIDRRGAYNEQFF. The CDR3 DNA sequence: TGTGCCAGTAGTATAGATCGCAGGGGAGCCTACAATGAGCAGTTCTTC.

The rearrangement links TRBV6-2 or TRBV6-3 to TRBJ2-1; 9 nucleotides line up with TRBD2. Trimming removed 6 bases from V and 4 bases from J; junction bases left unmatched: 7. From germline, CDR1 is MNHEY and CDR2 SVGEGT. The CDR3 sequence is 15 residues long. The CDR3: CASSREGLAYNEQFF. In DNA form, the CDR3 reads TGTGCCAGCAGCCGAGAGGGACTAGCATACAATGAGCAGTTCTTC.

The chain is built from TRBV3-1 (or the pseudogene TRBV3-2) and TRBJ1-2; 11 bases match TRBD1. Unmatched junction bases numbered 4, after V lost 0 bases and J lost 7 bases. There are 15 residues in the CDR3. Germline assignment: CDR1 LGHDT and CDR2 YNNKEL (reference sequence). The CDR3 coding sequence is TGTGCCAGCAGCCAAGATCTGGGGACAGGGGGTGGCTACACCTTC. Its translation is CASSQDLGTGGGYTF.

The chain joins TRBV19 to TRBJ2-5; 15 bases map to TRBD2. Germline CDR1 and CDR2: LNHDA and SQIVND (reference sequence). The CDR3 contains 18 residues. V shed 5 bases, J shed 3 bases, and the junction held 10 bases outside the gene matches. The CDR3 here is CASSLGTSGRTLKETQYF. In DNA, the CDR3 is TGTGCCAGTAGTCTCGGGACTAGCGGGAGGACCTTAAAAGAGACCCAGTACTTC.

The CDR3 protein is CASSYRSFSGNTIYF. The CDR3 DNA is TGTGCCAGCAGTTACCGGTCCTTCTCTGGAAACACCATATATTTT. V gene TRBV6-5 combines with J gene TRBJ1-3, with D unresolved. The CDR3 loop spans 15 amino acids. The germline V gene has CDR1 MNHEY and CDR2 SVGAGI. V was cut by 2 bases and J by 0 bases, with 8 bases left in between.

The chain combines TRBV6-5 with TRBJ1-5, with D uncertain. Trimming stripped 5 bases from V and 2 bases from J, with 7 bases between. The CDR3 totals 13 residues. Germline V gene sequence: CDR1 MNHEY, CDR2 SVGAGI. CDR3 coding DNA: TGTGCCAGCAGTAACGGGGGCAATCAGCCCCAGCATTTT. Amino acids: CASSNGGNQPQHF.

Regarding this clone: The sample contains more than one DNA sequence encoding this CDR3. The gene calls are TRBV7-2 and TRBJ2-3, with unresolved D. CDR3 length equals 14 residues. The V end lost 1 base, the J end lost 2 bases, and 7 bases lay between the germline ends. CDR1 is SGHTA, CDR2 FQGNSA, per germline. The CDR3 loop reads CASSLDGNTDTQYF. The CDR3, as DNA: TGTGCCAGCAGCTTAGACGGTAACACAGATACGCAGTATTTT.

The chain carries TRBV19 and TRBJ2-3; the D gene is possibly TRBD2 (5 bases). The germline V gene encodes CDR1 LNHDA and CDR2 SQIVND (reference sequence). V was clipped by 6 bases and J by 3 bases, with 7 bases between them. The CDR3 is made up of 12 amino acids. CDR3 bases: TGTGCCAGTAGGAGGGATACAGATACGCAGTATTTT. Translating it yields CASRRDTDTQYF.

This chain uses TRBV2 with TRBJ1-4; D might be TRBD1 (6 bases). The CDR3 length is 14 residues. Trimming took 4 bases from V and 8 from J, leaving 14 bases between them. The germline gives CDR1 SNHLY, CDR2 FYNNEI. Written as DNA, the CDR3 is TGTGCCAGCAGTGCCCGGGGGGGCAGCGAAAAACTGTTTTTT. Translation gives CASSARGGSEKLFF.

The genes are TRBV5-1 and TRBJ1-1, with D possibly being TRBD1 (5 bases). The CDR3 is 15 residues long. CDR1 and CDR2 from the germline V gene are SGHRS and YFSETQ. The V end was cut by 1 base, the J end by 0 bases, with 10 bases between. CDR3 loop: CASSLRTLMNTEAFF. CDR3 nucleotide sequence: TGCGCCAGCAGCTTGCGGACACTAATGAACACTGAAGCTTTCTTT.

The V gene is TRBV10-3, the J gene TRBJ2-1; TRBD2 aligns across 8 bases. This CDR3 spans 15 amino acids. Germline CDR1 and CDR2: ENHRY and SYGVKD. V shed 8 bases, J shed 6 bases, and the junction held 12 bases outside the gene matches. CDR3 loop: CAISGGGHLANEQFF. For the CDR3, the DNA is TGTGCCATCTCGGGGGGGGGCCATTTGGCCAATGAGCAGTTCTTC.

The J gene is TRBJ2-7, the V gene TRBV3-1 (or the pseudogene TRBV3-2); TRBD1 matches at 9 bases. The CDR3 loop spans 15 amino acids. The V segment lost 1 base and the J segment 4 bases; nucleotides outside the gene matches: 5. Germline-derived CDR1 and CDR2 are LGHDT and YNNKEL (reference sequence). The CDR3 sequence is CASSQAGGQGYEQYF. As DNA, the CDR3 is TGTGCCAGCAGCCAAGCGGGGGGACAGGGTTACGAGCAGTACTTC.

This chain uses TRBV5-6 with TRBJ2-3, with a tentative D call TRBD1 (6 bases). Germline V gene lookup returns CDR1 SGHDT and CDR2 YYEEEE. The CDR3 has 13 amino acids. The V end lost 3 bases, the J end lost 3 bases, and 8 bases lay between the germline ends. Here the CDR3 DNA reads TGTGCCAGCAGCTCACAGGGTACAGATACGCAGTATTTT. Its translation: CASSSQGTDTQYF.

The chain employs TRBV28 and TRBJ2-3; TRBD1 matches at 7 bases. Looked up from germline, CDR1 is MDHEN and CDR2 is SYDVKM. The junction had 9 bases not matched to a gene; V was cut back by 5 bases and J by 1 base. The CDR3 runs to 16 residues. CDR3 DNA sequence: TGTGCCAGCAGTCCGCCCGGACAGGTGGGCACAGATACGCAGTATTTT. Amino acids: CASSPPGQVGTDTQYF.

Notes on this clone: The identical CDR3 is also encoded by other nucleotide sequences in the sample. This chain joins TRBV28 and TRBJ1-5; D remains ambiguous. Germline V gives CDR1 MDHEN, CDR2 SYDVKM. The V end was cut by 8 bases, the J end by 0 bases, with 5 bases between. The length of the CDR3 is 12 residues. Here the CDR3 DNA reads TGTGCCAGCCGCGTTAGCAATCAGCCCCAGCATTTT. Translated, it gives CASRVSNQPQHF.

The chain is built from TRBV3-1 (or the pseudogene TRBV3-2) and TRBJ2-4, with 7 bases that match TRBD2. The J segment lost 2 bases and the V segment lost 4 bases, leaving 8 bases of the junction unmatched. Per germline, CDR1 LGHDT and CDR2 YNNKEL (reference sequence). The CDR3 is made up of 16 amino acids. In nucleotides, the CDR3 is TGTGCCAGCAGCCCCACCTGGGGGGGACCCAAAAACATTCAGTACTTC. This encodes CASSPTWGGPKNIQYF.

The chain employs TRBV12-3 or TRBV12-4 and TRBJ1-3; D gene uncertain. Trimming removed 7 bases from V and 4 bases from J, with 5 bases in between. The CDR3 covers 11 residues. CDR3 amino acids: CASTEGNTIYF. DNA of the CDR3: TGTGCCAGCACGGAGGGAAACACCATATATTTT.

The chain's CDR3 is CASSPTSGYTDTQYF. CDR3 nucleotide sequence: TGTGCCAGCAGCCCGACTAGCGGGTACACAGATACGCAGTATTTT. The J gene is TRBJ2-3, the V gene TRBV9; 10 positions agree with TRBD2. V gave up 4 bases and J gave up 2 bases; unmatched junction bases: 4. Looked up from germline, CDR1 is SGDLS and CDR2 is YYNGEE. The CDR3 runs 15 residues.

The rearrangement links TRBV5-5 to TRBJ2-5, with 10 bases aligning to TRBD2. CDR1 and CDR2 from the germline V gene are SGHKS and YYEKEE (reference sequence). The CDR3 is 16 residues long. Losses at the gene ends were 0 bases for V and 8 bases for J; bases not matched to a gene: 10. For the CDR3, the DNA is TGTGCCAGCAGCTTGGTCGGGACTAGCGCCCAATCTACCCAGTACTTC. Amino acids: CASSLVGTSAQSTQYF.

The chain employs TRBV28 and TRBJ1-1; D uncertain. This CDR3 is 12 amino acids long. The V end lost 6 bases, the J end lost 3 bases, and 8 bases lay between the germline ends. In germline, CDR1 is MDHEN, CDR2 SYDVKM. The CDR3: CASRSGYTEAFF. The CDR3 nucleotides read TGTGCCAGCAGGTCGGGTTACACTGAAGCTTTCTTT.

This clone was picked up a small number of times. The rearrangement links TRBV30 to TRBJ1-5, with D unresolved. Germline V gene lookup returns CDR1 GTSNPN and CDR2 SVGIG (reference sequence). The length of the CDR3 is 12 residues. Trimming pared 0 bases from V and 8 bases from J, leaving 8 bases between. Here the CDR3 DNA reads TGTGCCTGGAGTGTTAACGGGAAGCCCCAGCATTTT. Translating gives CAWSVNGKPQHF.

The CDR3 DNA follows: TGTGCCAGCACCTTCAGCGAGAACACTGAAGCTTTCTTT. As protein: CASTFSENTEAFF. The chain uses TRBV3-1 (or the pseudogene TRBV3-2) and TRBJ1-1; D is uncertain. The germline gives CDR1 LGHDT, CDR2 YNNKEL (reference sequence). CDR3 length: 13 amino acids. With 7 bases removed from V and 1 base from J, the gap between germline ends came to 10 bases.

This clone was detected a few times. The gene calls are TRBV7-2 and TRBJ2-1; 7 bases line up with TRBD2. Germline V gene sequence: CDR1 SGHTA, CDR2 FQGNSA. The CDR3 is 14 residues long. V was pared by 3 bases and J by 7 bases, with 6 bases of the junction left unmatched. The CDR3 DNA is TGTGCCAGCAGCTTCCAGGGAGGGGATAATGAGCAGTTCTTC. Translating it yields CASSFQGGDNEQFF. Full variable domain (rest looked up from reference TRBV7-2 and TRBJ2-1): GAGVSQSPSNKVTEKGKDVELRCDPISGHTALYWYRQSLGQGLEFLIYFQGNSAPDKSGLPSDRFSAERTGGSVSTLTIQRTQQEDSAVYLCASSFQGGDNEQFFGPGTRLTVL.

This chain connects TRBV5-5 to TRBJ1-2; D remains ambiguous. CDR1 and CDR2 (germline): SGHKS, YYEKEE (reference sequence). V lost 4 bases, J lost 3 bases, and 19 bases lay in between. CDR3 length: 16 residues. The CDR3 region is CASSPNPLGSDYGYTF. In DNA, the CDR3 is TGTGCCAGCAGCCCCAACCCTCTCGGTTCCGACTATGGCTACACCTTC.

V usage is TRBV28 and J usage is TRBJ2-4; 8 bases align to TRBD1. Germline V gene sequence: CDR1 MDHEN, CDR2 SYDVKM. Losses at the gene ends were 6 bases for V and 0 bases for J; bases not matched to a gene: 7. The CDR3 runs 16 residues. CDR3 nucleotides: TGTGCCAGCAGACCCGGGACAGGCCTAGCCAAAAACATTCAGTACTTC. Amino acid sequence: CASRPGTGLAKNIQYF.

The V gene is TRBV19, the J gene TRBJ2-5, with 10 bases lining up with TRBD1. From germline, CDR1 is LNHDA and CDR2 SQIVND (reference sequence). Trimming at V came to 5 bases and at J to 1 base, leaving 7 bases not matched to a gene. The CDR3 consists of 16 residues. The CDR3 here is CASSARGTGVQETQYF. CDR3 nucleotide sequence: TGTGCCAGTAGTGCCCGCGGGACAGGGGTCCAAGAGACCCAGTACTTC. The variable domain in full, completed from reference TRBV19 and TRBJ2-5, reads DGGITQSPKYLFRKEGQNVTLSCEQNLNHDAMYWYRQDPGQGLRLIYYSQIVNDFQKGDIAEGYSVSREKKESFPLTVTSAQKNPTAFYLCASSARGTGVQETQYFGPGTRLLVL.

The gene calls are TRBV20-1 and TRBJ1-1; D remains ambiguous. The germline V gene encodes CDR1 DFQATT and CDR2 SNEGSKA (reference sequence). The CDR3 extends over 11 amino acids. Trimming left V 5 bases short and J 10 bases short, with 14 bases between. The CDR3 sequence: CSALEGLAAFF. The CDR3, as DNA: TGCAGTGCTCTCGAGGGTCTGGCAGCTTTCTTT.

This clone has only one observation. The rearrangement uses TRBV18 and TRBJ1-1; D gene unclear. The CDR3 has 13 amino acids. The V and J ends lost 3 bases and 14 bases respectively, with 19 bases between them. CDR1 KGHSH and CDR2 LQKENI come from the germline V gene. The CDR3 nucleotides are TGTGCCAGCTCACCCGACACCGCCACCCGAAGGTTCTTT. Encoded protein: CASSPDTATRRFF.